The 14 T cell receptor beta chains given below trace back to one sample, sequenced in a study of blood T cell repertoires in COVID-19. Repertoires were generated with immunoSEQ multiplex PCR, while TCRdb's copy carries only in-frame clones and drops some. Here the sample spans under 75,000 clones, 88% being singletons. Sequencing was performed on peripheral blood. Receptor source: a woman older than 75 with active COVID-19.

The V call is TRBV7-3, the J call TRBJ2-2; tentatively, D is TRBD2 (6 bases). The CDR3 has 16 residues. CDR1 is SGHTA and CDR2 is FQGTGA in the germline V gene. Trimming shortened V by 1 base and J by 4 bases, and 13 bases separated the two germline ends. DNA of the CDR3: TGTGCCAGCAGCTTAAATCGGTTGGGAGGCACCGGGGAGCTGTTTTTT. Amino acids: CASSLNRLGGTGELFF.

The chain recombines TRBV6-4 with TRBJ2-3; D is perhaps TRBD1 (5 bases). V dropped 0 bases and J dropped 5 bases, with 6 bases sitting between them. The CDR3 length is 13 residues. CDR1 is MRHNA and CDR2 is SNTAGT in the germline V gene. The CDR3 DNA is TGTGCCAGCAGTGACTCAGGGGAAGATACGCAGTATTTT. Translation gives CASSDSGEDTQYF.

This clone was counted many times. This chain joins TRBV7-5 and TRBJ1-5; no DNA check was done on the table's D call, TRBD1. TRBV7-5 is tagged as a pseudogene. The length of the CDR3 is 17 residues. This CDR3 is CARSYSVGGAGNQPQHF. The CDR3 bases are TGTGCCAGAAGTTACTCGGTAGGGGGCGCGGGCAATCAGCCCCAGCATTTT.

This clone was seen only once. The V call is TRBV9, the J call TRBJ2-7; D is possibly TRBD1 (6 bases). The CDR3 totals 16 residues. Germline V gene data show CDR1 as SGDLS and CDR2 as YYNGEE. The V and J ends lost 0 bases and 4 bases respectively, with 17 bases between them. As DNA, the CDR3 is TGTGCCAGCAGCGTAGCTATGGCAGGCCAGGGGTACGAGCAGTACTTC. It is translated as CASSVAMAGQGYEQYF. Full variable domain (remainder filled in from reference TRBV9 and TRBJ2-7): DSGVTQTPKHLITATGQRVTLRCSPRSGDLSVYWYQQSLDQGLQFLIQYYNGEERAKGNILERFSAQQFPDLHSELNLSSLELGDSALYFCASSVAMAGQGYEQYFGPGTRLTVT.

This chain links TRBV9 with TRBJ2-7; no firm D call. Per germline, CDR1 SGDLS and CDR2 YYNGEE. This CDR3 is 13 amino acids long. V was cut by 4 bases and J by 5 bases, with 13 bases left in between. CDR3: CASSPSPWDEQYF. The CDR3 bases are TGTGCCAGCAGCCCTAGTCCGTGGGACGAGCAGTACTTC.

The chain joins TRBV19 to TRBJ1-5; a possible D gene is TRBD1 (5 bases). V lost 3 bases, J lost 4 bases, and 7 bases lay in between. The CDR3 runs 13 residues. Germline loops: CDR1 LNHDA, CDR2 SQIVND (reference sequence). The CDR3 here is CASSMAGNQPQHF. The CDR3 DNA follows: TGTGCCAGTAGTATGGCAGGGAATCAGCCCCAGCATTTT.

The chain recombines TRBV5-1 with TRBJ2-5; possible D gene TRBD2, 6 bases. V shed 0 bases and J shed 0 bases, with 9 bases lying between them. The CDR3 consists of 15 residues. Per the germline V gene, CDR1 is SGHRS and CDR2 is YFSETQ. The CDR3 is CASSLAGGNQETQYF. The DNA for the CDR3 is TGCGCCAGCAGCTTGGCCGGGGGTAACCAAGAGACCCAGTACTTC.

The chain couples TRBV5-1 to TRBJ2-1, with 9 nucleotides matching TRBD1. From germline, CDR1 is SGHRS and CDR2 YFSETQ. After removal of 2 bases from V and 4 bases from J, the junction contained 4 bases not matched to a gene. The CDR3 extends over 15 amino acids. This CDR3 reads CASSFRDRAYNEQFF. The CDR3 DNA sequence: TGCGCCAGCAGCTTCCGGGACAGGGCTTACAATGAGCAGTTCTTC.

This chain links TRBV28 with TRBJ1-6, with a tentative D call TRBD1 (6 bases). Germline CDR1 reads MDHEN; CDR2 reads SYDVKM. Trimming stripped 5 bases from V and 7 bases from J, with 15 bases between. The length of the CDR3 is 15 residues. CDR3 nucleotides: TGTGCCAGCAGTCCACAGACAGGTGTCAATTCACCCCTCCACTTT. It yields the protein CASSPQTGVNSPLHF.

V and J are TRBV5-6 and TRBJ2-7, with D perhaps TRBD1 (6 bases). This CDR3 is 13 amino acids long. V dropped 6 bases and J dropped 5 bases, with 15 bases sitting between them. The germline V gene has CDR1 SGHDT and CDR2 YYEEEE. The CDR3 DNA follows: TGTGCCAGCACCCGGACAGCAGGCAACGAGCAGTACTTC. Translating gives CASTRTAGNEQYF.

J is TRBJ1-4 and V is TRBV14, with TRBD1 as a possible D gene (6 bases). This CDR3 has 17 residues. Germline V gene sequence: CDR1 SGHDN, CDR2 FVKESK. V lost 1 base to trimming and J lost 6 bases, with 18 bases between them. The CDR3 sequence: CASSQGALTGLDEKLFF. In DNA, the CDR3 is TGTGCCAGCAGCCAAGGGGCTCTGACAGGATTGGATGAAAAACTGTTTTTT.

V usage is TRBV18 and J usage is TRBJ1-2, with TRBD1 matching 8 bases. Germline CDR1 KGHSH, CDR2 LQKENI. This CDR3 is 14 amino acids long. V lost 5 bases and J lost 5; bases outside the gene matches: 7. CDR3 nucleotides: TGTGCCAGCTCAAGAGGACAGGGAAAGTATGGCTACACCTTC. It translates to CASSRGQGKYGYTF.

CDR3: CATSSRLGLAGGPEGIQYF. The DNA for the CDR3 is TGTGCCACCAGCTCTCGGCTGGGGTTAGCGGGGGGGCCTGAGGGCATTCAGTACTTC. The chain combines TRBV15 with TRBJ2-4; 11 bases map to TRBD2. The germline gives CDR1 LNHNV, CDR2 YYDKDF (reference sequence). The trim removed 5 bases at V and 9 bases at J, leaving 21 bases unmatched. CDR3 length: 19 residues.

The chain couples TRBV6-5 to TRBJ1-5, with 8 bases that match TRBD1. CDR3 length: 14 amino acids. V lost 5 bases to trimming and J lost 7 bases; unmatched junction nucleotides: 7. Germline V gene data show CDR1 as MNHEY and CDR2 as SVGAGI. The CDR3 is CASSPRGREQPQHF. CDR3 nucleotides: TGTGCCAGCAGTCCCAGGGGGCGGGAGCAGCCCCAGCATTTT.